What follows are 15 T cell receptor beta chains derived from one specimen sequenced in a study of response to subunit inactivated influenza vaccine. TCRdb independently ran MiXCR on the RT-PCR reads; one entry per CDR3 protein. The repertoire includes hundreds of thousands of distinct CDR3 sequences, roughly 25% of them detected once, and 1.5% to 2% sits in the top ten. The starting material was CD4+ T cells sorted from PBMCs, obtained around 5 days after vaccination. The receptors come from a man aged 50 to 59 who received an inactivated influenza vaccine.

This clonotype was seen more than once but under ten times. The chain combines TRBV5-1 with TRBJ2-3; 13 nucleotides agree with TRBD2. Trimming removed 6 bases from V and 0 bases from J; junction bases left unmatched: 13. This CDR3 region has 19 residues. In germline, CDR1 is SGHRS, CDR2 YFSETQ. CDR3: CASNPGLAGKMTSTDTQYF. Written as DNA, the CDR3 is TGCGCCAGCAATCCGGGACTAGCGGGGAAGATGACTAGCACAGATACGCAGTATTTT. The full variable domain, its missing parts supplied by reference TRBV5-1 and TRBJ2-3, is KAGVTQTPRYLIKTRGQQVTLSCSPISGHRSVSWYQQTPGQGLQFLFEYFSETQRNKGNFPGRFSGRQFSNSRSEMNVSTLELGDSALYLCASNPGLAGKMTSTDTQYFGPGTRLTVL.

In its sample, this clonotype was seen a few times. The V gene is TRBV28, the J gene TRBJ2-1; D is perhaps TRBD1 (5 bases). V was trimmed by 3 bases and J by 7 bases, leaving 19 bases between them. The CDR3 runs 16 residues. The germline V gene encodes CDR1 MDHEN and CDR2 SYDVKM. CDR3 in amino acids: CASSFLSQGSWNEQFF. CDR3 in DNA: TGTGCCAGCAGTTTTTTATCTCAGGGCAGTTGGAATGAGCAGTTCTTC.

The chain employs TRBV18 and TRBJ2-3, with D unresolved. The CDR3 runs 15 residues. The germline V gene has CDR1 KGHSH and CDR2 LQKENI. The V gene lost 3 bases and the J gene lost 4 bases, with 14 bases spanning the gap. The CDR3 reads CASSPEQLGADTQYF. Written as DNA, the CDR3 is TGTGCCAGCTCACCGGAACAGCTTGGGGCAGATACGCAGTATTTT.

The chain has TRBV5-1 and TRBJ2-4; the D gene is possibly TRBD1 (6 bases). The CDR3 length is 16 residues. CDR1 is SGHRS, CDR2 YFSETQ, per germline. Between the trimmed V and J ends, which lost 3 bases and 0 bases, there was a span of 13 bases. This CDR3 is CASSSTGLIAKNIQYF. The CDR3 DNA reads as TGCGCCAGCAGCTCCACAGGGCTAATAGCCAAAAACATTCAGTACTTC. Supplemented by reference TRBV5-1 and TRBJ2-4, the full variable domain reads KAGVTQTPRYLIKTRGQQVTLSCSPISGHRSVSWYQQTPGQGLQFLFEYFSETQRNKGNFPGRFSGRQFSNSRSEMNVSTLELGDSALYLCASSSTGLIAKNIQYFGAGTRLSVL.

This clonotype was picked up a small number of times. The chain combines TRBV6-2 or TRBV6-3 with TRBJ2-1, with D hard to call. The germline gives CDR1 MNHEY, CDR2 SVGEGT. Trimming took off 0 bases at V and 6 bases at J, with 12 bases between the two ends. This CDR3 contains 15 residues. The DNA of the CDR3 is TGTGCCAGCAGTTACTCGACACCAAGGCTCAATGAGCAGTTCTTC. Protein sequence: CASSYSTPRLNEQFF.

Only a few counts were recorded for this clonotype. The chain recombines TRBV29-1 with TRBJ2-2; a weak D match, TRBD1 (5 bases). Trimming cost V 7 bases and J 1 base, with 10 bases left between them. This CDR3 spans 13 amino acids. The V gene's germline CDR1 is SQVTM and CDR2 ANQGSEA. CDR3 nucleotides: TGCAGCGGCCGTACAGGGAACACCGGGGAGCTGTTTTTT. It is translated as CSGRTGNTGELFF.

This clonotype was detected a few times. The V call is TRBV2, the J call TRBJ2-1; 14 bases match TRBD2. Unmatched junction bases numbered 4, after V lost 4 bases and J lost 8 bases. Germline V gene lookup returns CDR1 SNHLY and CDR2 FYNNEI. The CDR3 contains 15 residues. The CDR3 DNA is TGTGCCAGCAGTGTGGGACTAGCGGGGGTTTATGAGCAGTTCTTC. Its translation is CASSVGLAGVYEQFF.

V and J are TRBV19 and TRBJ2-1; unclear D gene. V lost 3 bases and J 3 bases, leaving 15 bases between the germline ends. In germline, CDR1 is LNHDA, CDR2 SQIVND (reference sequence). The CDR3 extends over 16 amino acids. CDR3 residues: CASSIGHPSFYNEQFF. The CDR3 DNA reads TGTGCCAGTAGTATCGGTCACCCTTCATTCTACAATGAGCAGTTCTTC.

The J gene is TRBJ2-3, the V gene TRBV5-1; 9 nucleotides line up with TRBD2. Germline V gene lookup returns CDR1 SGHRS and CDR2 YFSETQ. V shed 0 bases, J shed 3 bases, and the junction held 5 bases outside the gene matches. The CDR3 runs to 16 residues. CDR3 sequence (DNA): TGCGCCAGCAGCTTGGCAGCGGGAGGACAGACAGATACGCAGTATTTT. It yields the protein CASSLAAGGQTDTQYF.

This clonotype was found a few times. This chain's CDR3 is CASRDGQGSTEAFF. The CDR3 coding sequence is TGTGCCAGCAGAGACGGTCAGGGGTCGACTGAAGCTTTCTTT. The V gene is TRBV6-2 or TRBV6-3, the J gene TRBJ1-1; D might be TRBD1 (6 bases). Germline V lookup: CDR1 MNHEY, CDR2 SVGEGT. This CDR3 is built from 14 residues. V was shortened by 6 bases and J by 5 bases, with 16 bases between the two germline ends.

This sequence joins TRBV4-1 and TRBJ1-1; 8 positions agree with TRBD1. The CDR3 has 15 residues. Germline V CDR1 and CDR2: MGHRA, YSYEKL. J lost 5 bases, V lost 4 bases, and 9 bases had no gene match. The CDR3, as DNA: TGCGCCAGCAGCCCCGGAATGGACAGGGAAACTGAAGCTTTCTTT. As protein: CASSPGMDRETEAFF.

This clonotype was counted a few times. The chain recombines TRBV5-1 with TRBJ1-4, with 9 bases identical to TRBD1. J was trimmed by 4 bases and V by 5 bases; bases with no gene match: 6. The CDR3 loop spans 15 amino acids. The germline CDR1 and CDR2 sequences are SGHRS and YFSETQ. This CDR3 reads CASSEQGASNEKLFF. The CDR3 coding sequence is TGCGCCAGCAGTGAACAGGGGGCGAGTAATGAAAAACTGTTTTTT.

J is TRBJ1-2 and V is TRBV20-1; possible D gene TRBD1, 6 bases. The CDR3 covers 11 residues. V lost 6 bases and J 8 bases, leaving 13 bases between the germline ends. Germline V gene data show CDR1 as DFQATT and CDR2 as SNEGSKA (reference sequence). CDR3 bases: TGCAGTGCGCCCAACAGGGAAGGCTACACCTTC. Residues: CSAPNREGYTF.

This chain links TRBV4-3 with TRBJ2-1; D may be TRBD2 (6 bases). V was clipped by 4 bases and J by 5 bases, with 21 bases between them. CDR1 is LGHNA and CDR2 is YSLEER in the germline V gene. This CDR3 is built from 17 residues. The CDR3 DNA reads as TGCGCCAGCAGCCTTACCGGGATGGGGGAGGCCCACAATGAGCAGTTCTTC. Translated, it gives CASSLTGMGEAHNEQFF.

The CDR3 sequence is CSALGGGRVSTDTQYF. The CDR3 nucleotides read TGCAGTGCTCTAGGCGGCGGGAGGGTTAGCACAGATACGCAGTATTTT. The rearrangement joins TRBV20-1 to TRBJ2-3, with 9 bases lining up with TRBD2. The V gene end was trimmed by 5 bases and the J gene end by 0 bases; junction bases not matched to a gene: 9. Germline lookup yields CDR1 DFQATT and CDR2 SNEGSKA (reference sequence). The CDR3 is 16 residues long.